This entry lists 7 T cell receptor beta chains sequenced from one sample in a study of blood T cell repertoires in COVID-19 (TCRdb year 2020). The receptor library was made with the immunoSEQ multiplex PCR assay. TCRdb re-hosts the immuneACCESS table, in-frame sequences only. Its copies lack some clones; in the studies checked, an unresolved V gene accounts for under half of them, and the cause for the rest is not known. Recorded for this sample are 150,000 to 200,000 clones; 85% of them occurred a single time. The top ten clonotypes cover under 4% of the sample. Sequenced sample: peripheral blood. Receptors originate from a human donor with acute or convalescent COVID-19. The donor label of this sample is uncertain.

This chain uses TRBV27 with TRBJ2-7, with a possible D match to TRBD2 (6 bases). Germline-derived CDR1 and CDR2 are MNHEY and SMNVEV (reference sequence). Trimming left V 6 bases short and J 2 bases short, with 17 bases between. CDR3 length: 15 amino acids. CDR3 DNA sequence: TGTGCCAGCAGCCCCCTCCGGGACTCGGCCTACGAGCAGTACTTC. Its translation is CASSPLRDSAYEQYF.

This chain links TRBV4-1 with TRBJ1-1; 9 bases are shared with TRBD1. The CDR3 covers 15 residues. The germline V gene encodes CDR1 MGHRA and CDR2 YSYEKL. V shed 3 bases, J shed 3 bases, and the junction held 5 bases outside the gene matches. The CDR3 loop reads CASSQDRGRDTEAFF. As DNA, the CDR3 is TGCGCCAGCAGCCAGGACAGGGGTCGGGACACTGAAGCTTTCTTT.

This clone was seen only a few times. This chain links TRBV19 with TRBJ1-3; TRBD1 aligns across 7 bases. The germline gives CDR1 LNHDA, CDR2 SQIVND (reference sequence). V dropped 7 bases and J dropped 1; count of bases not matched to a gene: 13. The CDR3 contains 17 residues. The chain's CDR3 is CASTLGQRLFSGNTIYF. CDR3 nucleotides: TGTGCCAGTACCCTGGGACAGCGCCTCTTTTCTGGAAACACCATATATTTT.

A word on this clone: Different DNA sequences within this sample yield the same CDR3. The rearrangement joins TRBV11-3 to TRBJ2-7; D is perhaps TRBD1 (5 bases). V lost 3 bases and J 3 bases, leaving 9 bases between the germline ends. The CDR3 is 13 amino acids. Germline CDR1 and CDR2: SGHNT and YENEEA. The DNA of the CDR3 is TGTGCCAGCAGCTTGGGGCAGGACTACGAGCAGTACTTC. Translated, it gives CASSLGQDYEQYF.

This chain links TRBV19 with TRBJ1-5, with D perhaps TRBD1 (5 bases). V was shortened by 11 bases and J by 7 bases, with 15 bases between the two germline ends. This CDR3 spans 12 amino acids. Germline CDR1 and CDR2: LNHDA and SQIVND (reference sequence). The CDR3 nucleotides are TGTGCCTCTAGGGGCCAGTTACAGCCCCAGCATTTT. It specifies CASRGQLQPQHF. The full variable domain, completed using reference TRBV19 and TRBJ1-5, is DGGITQSPKYLFRKEGQNVTLSCEQNLNHDAMYWYRQDPGQGLRLIYYSQIVNDFQKGDIAEGYSVSREKKESFPLTVTSAQKNPTAFYLCASRGQLQPQHFGDGTRLSIL.

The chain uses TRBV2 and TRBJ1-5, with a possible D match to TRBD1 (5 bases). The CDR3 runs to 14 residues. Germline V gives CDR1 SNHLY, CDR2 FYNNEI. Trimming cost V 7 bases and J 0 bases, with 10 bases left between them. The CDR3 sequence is CASIGGGSNQPQHF. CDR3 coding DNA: TGTGCCAGCATCGGCGGGGGTAGCAATCAGCCCCAGCATTTT.

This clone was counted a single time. CDR3 in DNA: TGTGCCAGCAGCCAAAAGGGGGCATTTCGAGGATACGAGCAGTACTTC. It yields the protein CASSQKGAFRGYEQYF. The chain uses TRBV14 and TRBJ2-7; 7 bases agree with TRBD1. The CDR3 covers 16 residues. The junction had 11 bases not matched to a gene; V was cut back by 2 bases and J by 4 bases. From germline, CDR1 is SGHDN and CDR2 FVKESK. The full variable domain, in which reference TRBV14 and TRBJ2-7 provide the parts outside the CDR3, is EAGVTQFPSHSVIEKGQTVTLRCDPISGHDNLYWYRRVMGKEIKFLLHFVKESKQDESGMPNNRFLAERTGGTYSTLKVQPAELEDSGVYFCASSQKGAFRGYEQYFGPGTRLTVT.